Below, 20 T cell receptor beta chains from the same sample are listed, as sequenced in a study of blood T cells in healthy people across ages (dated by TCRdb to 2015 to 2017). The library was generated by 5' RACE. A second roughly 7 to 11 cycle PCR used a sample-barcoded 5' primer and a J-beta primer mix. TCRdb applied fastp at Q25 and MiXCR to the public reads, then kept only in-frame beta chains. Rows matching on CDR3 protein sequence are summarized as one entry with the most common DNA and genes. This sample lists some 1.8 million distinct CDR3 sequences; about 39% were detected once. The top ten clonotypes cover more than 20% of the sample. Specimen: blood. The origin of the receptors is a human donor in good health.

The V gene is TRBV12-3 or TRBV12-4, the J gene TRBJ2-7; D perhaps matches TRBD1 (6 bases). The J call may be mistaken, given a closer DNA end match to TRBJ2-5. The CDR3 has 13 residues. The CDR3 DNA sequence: TGTGCCAGCACCACGGACAGCCAAGAGACCCAGTACTTC. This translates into CASTTDSQETQYF.

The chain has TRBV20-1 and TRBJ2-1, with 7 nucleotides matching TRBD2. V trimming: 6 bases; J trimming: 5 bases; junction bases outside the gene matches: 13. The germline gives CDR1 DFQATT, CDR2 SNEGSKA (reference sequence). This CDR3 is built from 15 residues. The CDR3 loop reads CSAPRGGYLDNEQFF. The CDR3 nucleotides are TGCAGTGCCCCCCGCGGGGGATATTTGGACAATGAGCAGTTCTTC.

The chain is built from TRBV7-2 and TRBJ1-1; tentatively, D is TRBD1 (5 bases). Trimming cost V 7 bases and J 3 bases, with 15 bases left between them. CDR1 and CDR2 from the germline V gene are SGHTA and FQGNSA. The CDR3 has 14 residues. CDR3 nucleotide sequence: TGTGCCAGCACAAAACTCAGGGCCGACACTGAAGCTTTCTTT. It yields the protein CASTKLRADTEAFF. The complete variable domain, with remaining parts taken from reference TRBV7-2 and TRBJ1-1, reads GAGVSQSPSNKVTEKGKDVELRCDPISGHTALYWYRQSLGQGLEFLIYFQGNSAPDKSGLPSDRFSAERTGGSVSTLTIQRTQQEDSAVYLCASTKLRADTEAFFGQGTRLTVV.

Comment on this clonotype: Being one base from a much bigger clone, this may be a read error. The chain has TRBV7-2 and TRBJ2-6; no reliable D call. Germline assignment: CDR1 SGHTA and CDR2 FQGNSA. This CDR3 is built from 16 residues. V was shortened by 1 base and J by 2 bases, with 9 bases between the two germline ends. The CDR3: CASSLGDNAGANVLTF. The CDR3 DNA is TGTGCCAGCAGCTTAGGGGATAACGCTGGGGCCAACGTCCTGACTTTC.

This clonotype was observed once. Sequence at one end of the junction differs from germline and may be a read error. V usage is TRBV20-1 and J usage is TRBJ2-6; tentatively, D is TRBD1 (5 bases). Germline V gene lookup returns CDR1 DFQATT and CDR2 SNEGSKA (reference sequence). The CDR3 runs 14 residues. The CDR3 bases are TGCAGTGCTAGAGATATGTCTGGGGCCAACGTCCGGACTTTC. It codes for CSARDMSGANVRTF.

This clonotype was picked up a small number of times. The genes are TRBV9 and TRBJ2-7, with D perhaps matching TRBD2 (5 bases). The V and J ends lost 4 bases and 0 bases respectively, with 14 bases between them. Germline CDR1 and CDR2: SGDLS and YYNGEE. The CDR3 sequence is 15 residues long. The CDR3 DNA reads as TGTGCCAGCAGCCCAGGACTGACGATCTCCTACGAGCAGTACTTC. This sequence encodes CASSPGLTISYEQYF.

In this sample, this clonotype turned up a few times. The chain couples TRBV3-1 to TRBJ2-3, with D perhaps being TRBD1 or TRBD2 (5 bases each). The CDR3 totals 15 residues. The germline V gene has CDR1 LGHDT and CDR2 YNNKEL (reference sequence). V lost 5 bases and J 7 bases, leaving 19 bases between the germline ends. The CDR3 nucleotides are TGTGCCAGCAGCATCGGGGTGGGGGTAGTATATACGCAGTATTTT. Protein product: CASSIGVGVVYTQYF.

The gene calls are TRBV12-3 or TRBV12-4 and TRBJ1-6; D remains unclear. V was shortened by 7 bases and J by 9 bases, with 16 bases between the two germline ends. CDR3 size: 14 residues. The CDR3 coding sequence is TGTGCCAGCACCGATGCTCGTATAGGTTCACCCCTCCACTTT. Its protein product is CASTDARIGSPLHF.

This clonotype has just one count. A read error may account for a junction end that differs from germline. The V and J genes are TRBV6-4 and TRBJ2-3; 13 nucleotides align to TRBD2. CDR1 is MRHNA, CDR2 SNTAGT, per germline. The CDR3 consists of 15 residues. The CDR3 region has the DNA TGTGCCTGCAGCGGGACTAGCGGGGGCACAGATACGCAGTATTTT. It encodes CACSGTSGGTDTQYF.

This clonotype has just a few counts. The CDR3: CASGYGAQETQYF. CDR3 sequence (DNA): TGCGCCAGCGGATACGGAGCTCAAGAGACCCAGTACTTC. This chain links TRBV5-1 with TRBJ2-5; D is ambiguous. V was trimmed by 7 bases and J by 2 bases, leaving 12 bases between them. Germline V CDR1 and CDR2: SGHRS, YFSETQ. The CDR3 contains 13 residues.

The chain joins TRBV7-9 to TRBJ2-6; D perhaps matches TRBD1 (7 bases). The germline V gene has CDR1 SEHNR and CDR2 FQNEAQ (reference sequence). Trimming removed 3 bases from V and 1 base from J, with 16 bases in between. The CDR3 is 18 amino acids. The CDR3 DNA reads TGTGCCAGCAGCTTCTCGACAGGGAGGAGGTCTGGGGCCAACGTCCTGACTTTC. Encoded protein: CASSFSTGRRSGANVLTF. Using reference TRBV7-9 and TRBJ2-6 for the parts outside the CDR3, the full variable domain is DTGVSQNPRHKITKRGQNVTFRCDPISEHNRLYWYRQTLGQGPEFLTYFQNEAQLEKSRLLSDRFSAERPKGSFSTLEIQRTEQGDSAMYLCASSFSTGRRSGANVLTFGAGSRLTVL.

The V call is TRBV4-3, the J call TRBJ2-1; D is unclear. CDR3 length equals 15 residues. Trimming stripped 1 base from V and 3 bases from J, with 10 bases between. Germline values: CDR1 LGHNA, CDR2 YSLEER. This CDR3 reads CASSQVVLNYNEQFF. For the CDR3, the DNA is TGCGCCAGCAGCCAAGTAGTTCTAAACTACAATGAGCAGTTCTTC.

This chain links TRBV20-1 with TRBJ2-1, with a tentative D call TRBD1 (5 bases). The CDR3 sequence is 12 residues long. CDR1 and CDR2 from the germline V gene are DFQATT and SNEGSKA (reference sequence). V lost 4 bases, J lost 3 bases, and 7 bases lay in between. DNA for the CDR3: TGCAGTGCTATCAGGGTCTACAATGAGCAGTTCTTC. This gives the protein CSAIRVYNEQFF.

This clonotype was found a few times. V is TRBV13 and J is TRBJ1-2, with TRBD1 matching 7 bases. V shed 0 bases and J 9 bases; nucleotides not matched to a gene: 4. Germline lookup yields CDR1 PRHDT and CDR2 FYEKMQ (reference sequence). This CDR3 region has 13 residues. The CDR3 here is CASSLGTGKSYTF. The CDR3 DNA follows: TGTGCCAGCAGCTTAGGGACAGGGAAAAGCTACACCTTC.

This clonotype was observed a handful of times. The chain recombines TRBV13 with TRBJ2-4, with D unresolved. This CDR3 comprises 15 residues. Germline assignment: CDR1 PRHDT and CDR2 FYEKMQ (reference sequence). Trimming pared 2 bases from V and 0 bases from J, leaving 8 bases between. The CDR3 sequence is CASSLKSIAKNIQYF. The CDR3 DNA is TGTGCCAGCAGCTTAAAATCAATAGCCAAAAACATTCAGTACTTC.

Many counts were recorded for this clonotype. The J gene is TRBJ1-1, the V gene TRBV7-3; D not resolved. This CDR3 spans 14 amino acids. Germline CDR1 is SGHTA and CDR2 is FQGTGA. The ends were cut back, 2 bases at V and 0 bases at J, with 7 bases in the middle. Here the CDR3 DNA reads TGTGCCAGCAGCTTAGTGGGAGTGAACACTGAAGCTTTCTTT. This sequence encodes CASSLVGVNTEAFF.

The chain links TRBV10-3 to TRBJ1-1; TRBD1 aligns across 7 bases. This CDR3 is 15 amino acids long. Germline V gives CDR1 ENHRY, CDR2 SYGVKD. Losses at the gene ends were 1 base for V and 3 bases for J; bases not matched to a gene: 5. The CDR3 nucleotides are TGTGCCATCAGTGAGTACAGGGGTCGTGACACTGAAGCTTTCTTT. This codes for CAISEYRGRDTEAFF.

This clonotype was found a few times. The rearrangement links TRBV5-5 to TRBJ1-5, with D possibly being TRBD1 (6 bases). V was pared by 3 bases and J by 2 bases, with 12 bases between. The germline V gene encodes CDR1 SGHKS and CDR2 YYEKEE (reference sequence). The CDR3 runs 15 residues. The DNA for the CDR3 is TGTGCCAGCAGCTGGGGGCCGGGGGGCAATCAGCCCCAGCATTTT. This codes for CASSWGPGGNQPQHF.

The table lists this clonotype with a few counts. CDR3 DNA sequence: TGCAGTGGGCCTCCTCACGGTGGGGATACGCAGTATTTT. The encoded protein is CSGPPHGGDTQYF. This rearrangement joins TRBV20-1 to TRBJ2-3; D not resolved. Trimming removed 7 bases at V and 6 bases at J, with 17 bases between. CDR3 size: 13 residues. The germline CDR1 and CDR2 sequences are DFQATT and SNEGSKA (reference sequence).

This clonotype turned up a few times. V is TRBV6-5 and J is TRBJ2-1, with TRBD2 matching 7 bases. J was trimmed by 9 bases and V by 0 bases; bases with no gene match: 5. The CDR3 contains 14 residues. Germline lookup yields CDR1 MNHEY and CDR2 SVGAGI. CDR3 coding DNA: TGTGCCAGCAGTTACTCGCCGGGGGGTGGTGAGCAGTTCTTC. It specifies CASSYSPGGGEQFF.